This T cell receptor beta chain was sequenced in a study of graft-versus-host responses after intestinal transplantation. This CDR3 contains 15 residues. Trimming took 3 bases from V and 2 from J, leaving 12 bases between them. CDR1 SGHTA and CDR2 FQGNSA come from the germline V gene. Of note for this clone: Antigen: not known.

Only in-frame clones appear in the TCRdb table, and some are missing; sequencing was by immunoSEQ multiplex PCR. The sample lists 100,000 to 120,000 clones; just over 90% were seen once. Here the sequenced sample was unstimulated CD8+ T cells sorted from spleen or lymph node cells, taken before intestinal transplant. The source of this sequence is a human donor who received an intestinal transplant. The gene calls are TRBV7-2 and TRBJ2-3, with D possibly TRBD1 on 6 matching bases. CDR3 amino acids: CASSFPGAITDTQYF. CDR3 DNA sequence: TGTGCCAGCAGCTTCCCAGGGGCTATCACAGATACGCAGTATTTT.